The 4 T cell receptor beta chains given below trace back to one sample, sequenced in a study of tissue T cells after allogeneic stem cell transplantation. Indicated time point: mouse harvest day 14 after allogeneic transplant. Each mouse received 10^7 T-cell-depleted marrow cells plus 10^6 splenic CD5+ T cells by tail vein. Sequenced by immunoSEQ multiplex PCR; TCRdb stores in-frame clones only, minus some. The table includes fewer than 3,000 clones, approximately 39% detected once. Sequenced material: gut tissue. These receptors were collected from a female BALB/c mouse given C57BL/6 T cells with graft-versus-host disease after an allogeneic hematopoietic cell transplant.

In regard to this clone: The gene names here belong to mouse. The CDR3 goes on 1 residue after the read ends, and that part is filled in from the germline J gene. The chain has TRBV15 and TRBJ2-7; perhaps TRBD1 as D (7 bases). The V gene's germline CDR1 is SGHND and CDR2 FRSKSL. Trimming stripped 2 bases from V and 7 bases from J, with 9 bases between. The CDR3 loop spans 12 amino acids. The CDR3 sequence: CASSLRGREQYF. The sequenced part of the CDR3 DNA is TGTGCCAGCAGTTTAAGGGGGCGAGAACAGTAC.

Turning to this clone: These gene names are mouse names. From the germline J gene comes the end of the CDR3, since the read stops 1 residue before it. The rearrangement links TRBV26 to TRBJ1-1; 8 positions match TRBD1. The CDR3 length is 11 residues. V lost 4 bases and J lost 11; bases outside the gene matches: 3. CDR1 is KGHPV, CDR2 FQNQEV, per germline (reference sequence). CDR3 bases read: TGTGCCAGCAGTCGACAGGGGAGGGTCTTC. This translates into CASSRQGRVF. The complete CDR3 protein is CASSRQGRVFF.

On this clone itself: Gene and germline names: mouse. The read terminates 1 residue before the CDR3 end, so the remaining end is supplied by the germline J gene. The rearrangement uses TRBV1 and TRBJ1-6, with 7 bases that match TRBD1. TRBJ1-6 belongs to the ORF category, with a function that is uncertain. The CDR3 runs to 17 residues. The germline V gene has CDR1 NSQYPW and CDR2 LRSPGD (reference sequence). J lost 0 bases, V lost 4 bases, and 6 bases had no gene match. Incomplete CDR3 DNA: TGCACCTGCAGTGTCCAGGGGGAGAATTCCTATAATTCGCCCCTCTAC. It codes for CTCSVQGENSYNSPLY. The whole CDR3 sequence is CTCSVQGENSYNSPLYF.

On this clone itself: Genes here carry mouse names. The observed sequence ends 1 residue before the CDR3 terminus, with the missing tail filled in from the germline J gene. This chain links TRBV13-3 with TRBJ2-5; D may correspond to TRBD1 or TRBD2 (6 bases each). Trimming removed 1 base at V and 2 bases at J, with 14 bases between. This CDR3 is 16 amino acids long. CDR1 and CDR2 from the germline V gene are NNHDY and SYVADS. The DNA read from the CDR3 is TGTGCCAGCAGTGATATGGGGGCCCTTCCCCAAGACACCCAGTAC. It specifies CASSDMGALPQDTQY. The whole CDR3 reads CASSDMGALPQDTQYF. The entire variable domain, with the rest obtained from reference TRBV13-3 and TRBJ2-5, is as follows: EAAVTQSPRSKVAVTGGKVTLSCHQTNNHDYMYWYRQDTGHGLRLIHYSYVADSTEKGDIPDGYKASRPSQENFSLILELASLSQTAVYFCASSDMGALPQDTQYFGPGTRLLVL.